This T cell receptor (beta chain) was sequenced during a study of T cells in Graves' hyperthyroidism and ophthalmopathy. Thyroid ultrasound, orbital computed tomography, clinical symptoms, and serum thyroxine and TRAb underpinned diagnoses. It was 8 to 10 ml of fresh peripheral blood that supplied the PBMCs. RNA transcripts served as the template for amplifying TCR beta CDR3 regions. The primer set for the first-round RT-PCR of the TCR CDR3 was HTBI. TCRdb re-derived calls from the multiplex PCR reads in MiXCR, one entry per CDR3 protein. The repertoire holds hundreds of thousands of distinct CDR3 sequences, with less than 20% as singletons. CDR3 length: 11 residues. Germline CDR1 and CDR2: MGHDK and SYGVNS.

The source is a man between 35 and 55 years old with Graves' ophthalmopathy. The V gene is TRBV25-1, the J gene TRBJ2-2; D may be TRBD1 (6 bases). The specimen was blood. The CDR3: CTGWNTGELFF. In DNA, the CDR3 is TGTACAGGGTGGAACACCGGGGAGCTGTTTTTT. The full variable domain, rest sourced from reference TRBV25-1 and TRBJ2-2, is EADIYQTPRYLVIGTGKKITLECSQTMGHDKMYWYQQDPGMELHLIHYSYGVNSTEKGDLSSESTVSRIRTEHFPLTLESARPSHTSQYLCTGWNTGELFFGEGSRLTVL.